These 31 T cell receptor beta chains originate from one sample sequenced in a study of cytomegalovirus exposure and HLA in healthy donors. Both 60 Vbeta primers and 13 Jbeta primers went into the PCR. The assay was immunoSEQ multiplex PCR, and TCRdb's table has in-frame clones only and misses some. The repertoire holds 150,000 to 200,000 clones, with roughly 81% as singletons. The sequenced material came from PBMCs. The receptors were gathered from a woman between 45 and 65 years old in good health and CMV-seronegative.

The chain couples TRBV28 to TRBJ1-1, with 7 bases lining up with TRBD1. The J segment lost 1 base and the V segment lost 1 base, leaving 3 bases of the junction unmatched. CDR3 length equals 15 residues. CDR1 and CDR2 from the germline V gene are MDHEN and SYDVKM. In nucleotides, the CDR3 is TGTGCCAGCAGTTTATTGCCAGGGGGGAACACTGAAGCTTTCTTT. This sequence encodes CASSLLPGGNTEAFF.

The rearrangement links TRBV7-3 to TRBJ1-4; D is ambiguous. Between the trimmed V and J ends, which lost 2 bases and 7 bases, there was a span of 8 bases. The CDR3 length is 13 residues. CDR1 is SGHTA and CDR2 is FQGTGA in the germline V gene. Written as DNA, the CDR3 is TGTGCCAGCAGCTTAGATCCCGGTGAAAAACTGTTTTTT. This sequence encodes CASSLDPGEKLFF.

The chain carries TRBV6-1 and TRBJ2-2; 10 nucleotides agree with TRBD1. The CDR3 has 16 amino acids. Germline V CDR1 and CDR2: MNHNS, SASEGT. Trimming took 2 bases from V and 5 from J; bases not matched to a gene: 5. The CDR3, as DNA: TGTGCCAGCAGTGAACAGGGACAGGGGTTAACCGGGGAGCTGTTTTTT. The encoded protein is CASSEQGQGLTGELFF.

In DNA, the CDR3 is TGCAGCGTTGAGGGGGGTAGAGAGACCCAGTACTTC. Translated: CSVEGGRETQYF. This chain joins TRBV29-1 and TRBJ2-5; maybe TRBD2 (6 bases). V gave up 3 bases and J gave up 4 bases, with 9 bases separating them. CDR3 length equals 12 residues. Germline CDR1 and CDR2: SQVTM and ANQGSEA. Supplemented by reference TRBV29-1 and TRBJ2-5, the full variable domain reads SAVISQKPSRDICQRGTSLTIQCQVDSQVTMMFWYRQQPGQSLTLIATANQGSEATYESGFVIDKFPISRPNLTFSTLTVSNMSPEDSSIYLCSVEGGRETQYFGPGTRLLVL.

This clone came up once. This chain links TRBV15 with TRBJ2-2, with TRBD2 matching 8 bases. This CDR3 comprises 16 residues. Looked up from germline, CDR1 is LNHNV and CDR2 is YYDKDF (reference sequence). V lost 2 bases, J lost 6 bases, and 8 bases stayed unmatched. The CDR3 loop is CATSRRTSPDPGELFF. In DNA, the CDR3 is TGTGCCACCAGCAGACGGACTAGCCCCGACCCCGGGGAGCTGTTTTTT.

This chain links TRBV29-1 with TRBJ1-2; 7 bases are a match to TRBD1. With 0 bases clipped from V and 4 bases from J, the junction kept 26 bases outside the gene matches. The germline CDR1 and CDR2 sequences are SQVTM and ANQGSEA. This CDR3 is built from 21 residues. This CDR3 reads CSVEDPLPTGRAPRFSYGYTF. CDR3 sequence (DNA): TGCAGCGTTGAAGACCCTCTTCCGACAGGGCGGGCACCAAGATTCTCCTATGGCTACACCTTC.

This sequence joins TRBV6-1 and TRBJ1-6, with D possibly being TRBD1 (5 bases). The CDR3 sequence is 15 residues long. Germline CDR1 MNHNS, CDR2 SASEGT. V dropped 1 base and J dropped 10 bases, with 14 bases sitting between them. The CDR3: CASSEEAGYVSPLHF. DNA for the CDR3: TGTGCCAGCAGTGAAGAGGCAGGGTACGTGTCACCCCTCCACTTT.

V is TRBV30 and J is TRBJ2-2; D unresolved. Trimming removed 0 bases at V and 9 bases at J, with 14 bases between. Germline loops: CDR1 GTSNPN, CDR2 SVGIG (reference sequence). CDR3 length: 14 residues. DNA for the CDR3: TGTGCCTGGAGTGTAGCGACGTCTGCCCGGGAGCTGTTTTTT. Translating it yields CAWSVATSARELFF.

This clone was recorded once. V usage is TRBV30 and J usage is TRBJ2-7; 10 nucleotides agree with TRBD2. The CDR3 is made up of 15 amino acids. Germline V lookup: CDR1 GTSNPN, CDR2 SVGIG (reference sequence). After removal of 0 bases from V and 5 bases from J, the junction contained 7 bases not matched to a gene. CDR3 in DNA: TGTGCCTGGAGTGTAAGCCTAGCGGGAGCCCACGAGCAGTACTTC. Protein sequence: CAWSVSLAGAHEQYF.

This clone was picked up a small number of times. The genes are TRBV9 and TRBJ2-7; TRBD2 agrees at 15 bases. V gave up 4 bases and J gave up 4 bases; unmatched junction bases: 9. The CDR3 length is 17 residues. Germline lookup yields CDR1 SGDLS and CDR2 YYNGEE. The CDR3 region has the DNA TGTGCCAGCAGCCCGATGGGACTAGCGGGGGGTGATTACGAGCAGTACTTC. Encoded protein: CASSPMGLAGGDYEQYF.

The chain uses TRBV12-5 and TRBJ2-5, with a tentative D call TRBD2 (6 bases). Deletions cut 5 bases from V and 4 bases from J, with 11 bases between. Germline loops: CDR1 LGHNT, CDR2 FRNRAP. This CDR3 has 13 residues. This CDR3 reads CASGKAGGETQYF. CDR3 bases: TGTGCTAGTGGTAAGGCCGGGGGAGAGACCCAGTACTTC.

V usage is TRBV7-9 and J usage is TRBJ1-2, with D possibly being TRBD1 (6 bases). CDR3 size: 12 residues. Germline V gives CDR1 SEHNR, CDR2 FQNEAQ (reference sequence). DNA for the CDR3: TGTTCCGCTTTAAGGACAGACTATGGCTACACCTTC. It translates to CSALRTDYGYTF.

The chain uses TRBV5-1 and TRBJ1-1; D not resolved. Trimming left V 4 bases short and J 5 bases short, with 15 bases between. The CDR3 length is 14 residues. The germline V gene has CDR1 SGHRS and CDR2 YFSETQ. CDR3 region: CASSAAPGITEAFF. The CDR3 DNA reads TGCGCCAGCAGCGCTGCGCCGGGGATAACTGAAGCTTTCTTT. Full variable domain (remainder filled in from reference TRBV5-1 and TRBJ1-1): KAGVTQTPRYLIKTRGQQVTLSCSPISGHRSVSWYQQTPGQGLQFLFEYFSETQRNKGNFPGRFSGRQFSNSRSEMNVSTLELGDSALYLCASSAAPGITEAFFGQGTRLTVV.

The rearrangement joins TRBV18 to TRBJ1-2, with 10 bases identical to TRBD1. The CDR3 sequence is 13 residues long. Germline V CDR1 and CDR2: KGHSH, LQKENI. The trim removed 6 bases at V and 8 bases at J, leaving 6 bases unmatched. The CDR3 reads CASSRTGGEGYTF. CDR3 in DNA: TGTGCCAGCTCCCGGACAGGGGGAGAGGGCTACACCTTC.

V gene TRBV5-1 combines with J gene TRBJ2-1; 8 bases are shared with TRBD2. V was clipped by 5 bases and J by 8 bases; unmatched bases: 9. The CDR3 contains 14 residues. In germline, CDR1 is SGHRS, CDR2 YFSETQ. The CDR3 sequence: CASSTSGRHDEQFF. The CDR3, as DNA: TGCGCCAGCAGTACCAGCGGGAGACACGATGAGCAGTTCTTC.

This chain connects TRBV15 to TRBJ2-7; TRBD1 is a possible D gene (6 bases). The length of the CDR3 is 14 residues. Germline V lookup: CDR1 LNHNV, CDR2 YYDKDF (reference sequence). Trimming took off 3 bases at V and 3 bases at J, with 12 bases between the two ends. CDR3 region: CATSRPGQVYEQYF. CDR3 nucleotide sequence: TGTGCCACCAGCAGGCCGGGACAAGTCTACGAGCAGTACTTC. Together with reference TRBV15 and TRBJ2-7, the CDR3 gives the full variable domain: DAMVIQNPRYQVTQFGKPVTLSCSQTLNHNVMYWYQQKSSQAPKLLFHYYDKDFNNEADTPDNFQSRRPNTSFCFLDIRSPGLGDTAMYLCATSRPGQVYEQYFGPGTRLTVT.

The V call is TRBV5-8, the J call TRBJ1-4; D may be TRBD1 (5 bases). Trimming shortened V by 0 bases and J by 13 bases, and 7 bases separated the two germline ends. The CDR3 extends over 11 amino acids. From germline, CDR1 is SGHTS and CDR2 YDEGEE. The CDR3 nucleotides are TGTGCCAGCAGCTTGGGGGGCGGACTGTTTTTT. This sequence encodes CASSLGGGLFF.

This clone was counted once. CDR3 residues: CASSFSGKHQETQYF. The DNA of the CDR3 is TGTGCCAGCAGCTTCTCCGGGAAGCACCAAGAGACCCAGTACTTC. This chain uses TRBV28 with TRBJ2-5; a possible D gene is TRBD2 (5 bases). Trimming stripped 6 bases from V and 0 bases from J, with 14 bases between. Germline lookup yields CDR1 MDHEN and CDR2 SYDVKM. This CDR3 region has 15 residues. The full variable domain, completed using reference TRBV28 and TRBJ2-5, is DVKVTQSSRYLVKRTGEKVFLECVQDMDHENMFWYRQDPGLGLRLIYFSYDVKMKEKGDIPEGYSVSREKKERFSLILESASTNQTSMYLCASSFSGKHQETQYFGPGTRLLVL.

V and J are TRBV4-2 and TRBJ2-3; perhaps TRBD1 as D (5 bases). This CDR3 has 16 amino acids. Germline-derived CDR1 and CDR2 are LGHNA and YNFKEQ. V gave up 1 base and J gave up 2 bases, with 13 bases separating them. CDR3 loop: CASSQAWGRFTDTQYF. CDR3 in DNA: TGTGCCAGCAGCCAAGCTTGGGGCAGATTCACAGATACGCAGTATTTT.

The sample holds one count of this clone. One end of the junction fails to match germline, which may point to a read error. V usage is TRBV7-9 and J usage is TRBJ2-1; D is possibly TRBD2 (5 bases). This CDR3 has 16 residues. Germline V gene sequence: CDR1 SEHNR, CDR2 FQNEAQ (reference sequence). CDR3 amino acids: CSSSPNLGSSYNEQFF. The CDR3 nucleotides read TGTTCCAGCAGCCCCAACTTAGGGAGCTCCTACAATGAGCAGTTCTTC.

CDR3 region: CAWTRDSNTEAFF. DNA of the CDR3: TGTGCCTGGACCCGCGACTCGAACACTGAAGCTTTCTTT. This chain joins TRBV30 and TRBJ1-1; no definite D call. CDR1 is GTSNPN and CDR2 is SVGIG in the germline V gene (reference sequence). CDR3 length: 13 amino acids. The V gene lost 4 bases and the J gene lost 1 base, with 10 bases spanning the gap.

The chain recombines TRBV4-3 with TRBJ2-2; 10 bases fit TRBD2. There are 16 residues in the CDR3. Germline CDR1 reads LGHNA; CDR2 reads YSLEER. J gave up 5 bases and V 0 bases, and 3 bases lay outside the gene matches. The CDR3 region has the DNA TGCGCCAGCAGCCAAGAACTAGCGGGGAGTACCGGGGAGCTGTTTTTT. Translating gives CASSQELAGSTGELFF.

This clone appeared a single time. The chain joins TRBV5-1 to TRBJ1-4; no definite D call. This CDR3 is 14 amino acids long. The germline V and J ends were trimmed by 7 bases and 0 bases, with 10 bases remaining between them. CDR1 SGHRS and CDR2 YFSETQ come from the germline V gene. Written as DNA, the CDR3 is TGCGCCAGCCGACTCTCTCCAACTAATGAAAAACTGTTTTTT. Its protein product is CASRLSPTNEKLFF.

This clone was detected only a few times. The chain couples TRBV28 to TRBJ1-2; D possibly corresponds to TRBD1 (6 bases). This CDR3 is built from 16 residues. V was cut by 3 bases and J by 4 bases, with 18 bases left in between. CDR1 MDHEN and CDR2 SYDVKM come from the germline V gene. CDR3 bases: TGTGCCAGCAGTTTGGTTGGACAGTTTGGGTCCTATGGCTACACCTTC. This gives the protein CASSLVGQFGSYGYTF.

The chain combines TRBV29-1 with TRBJ1-1; maybe TRBD1 (5 bases). The CDR3 runs to 15 residues. The V gene's germline CDR1 is SQVTM and CDR2 ANQGSEA. Trimming took off 7 bases at V and 1 base at J, with 19 bases between the two ends. CDR3 loop: CSALIGRGPNTEAFF. For the CDR3, the DNA is TGCAGCGCCTTGATTGGGCGGGGCCCGAACACTGAAGCTTTCTTT.

Points on this clone: This CDR3 is also generated by other DNA sequences in the sample. The genes are TRBV18 and TRBJ1-1, with a weak D call TRBD1 (6 bases). The CDR3 is 16 amino acids. The germline V gene encodes CDR1 KGHSH and CDR2 LQKENI. Trimming took off 3 bases at V and 1 base at J, with 15 bases between the two ends. CDR3 amino acids: CASSPGGRGWNTEAFF. CDR3 nucleotides: TGTGCCAGCTCACCTGGCGGCAGGGGATGGAACACTGAAGCTTTCTTT.

The count of this clone is one. This chain joins TRBV30 and TRBJ1-2, with D tentatively TRBD1 (6 bases). This CDR3 region has 16 residues. V was trimmed by 0 bases and J by 3 bases, leaving 17 bases between them. Germline-derived CDR1 and CDR2 are GTSNPN and SVGIG (reference sequence). This chain's CDR3 is CAWSVGHGGLDYGYTF. DNA for the CDR3: TGTGCCTGGAGTGTAGGCCACGGGGGGCTAGACTATGGCTACACCTTC.

The gene calls are TRBV19 and TRBJ2-3; D is unclear. The length of the CDR3 is 11 residues. The V and J ends lost 5 bases and 2 bases respectively, with 2 bases between them. CDR1 and CDR2 (germline): LNHDA, SQIVND (reference sequence). The CDR3 loop reads CASSYTDTQYF. The CDR3 coding sequence is TGTGCCAGTAGTTACACAGATACGCAGTATTTT.

V gene TRBV19 combines with J gene TRBJ2-3; 9 bases match TRBD1. Germline trimming cut 4 bases from V and 4 bases from J; bases unmatched to any gene: 6. From germline, CDR1 is LNHDA and CDR2 SQIVND (reference sequence). The CDR3 is made up of 15 amino acids. The CDR3 region is CASSTQGAVADTQYF. In DNA form, the CDR3 reads TGTGCCAGTAGTACACAGGGGGCAGTGGCAGATACGCAGTATTTT.

The J gene is TRBJ2-1, the V gene TRBV20-1; D is unclear. This CDR3 is 11 amino acids long. Germline values: CDR1 DFQATT, CDR2 SNEGSKA (reference sequence). Between the trimmed V and J ends, which lost 0 bases and 10 bases, there was a span of 7 bases. For the CDR3, the DNA is TGCAGTGCTAGAGATGTAGCAGAGCAGTTCTTC. This gives the protein CSARDVAEQFF.

The rearrangement links TRBV6-6 to TRBJ1-1; D ambiguous. Trimming took 4 bases from V and 3 from J, leaving 6 bases between them. In germline, CDR1 is MNHNY, CDR2 SVGAGI (reference sequence). The CDR3 has 12 residues. The CDR3 coding sequence is TGTGCCAGCAGTTGGAGGGACACTGAAGCTTTCTTT. Residues: CASSWRDTEAFF.